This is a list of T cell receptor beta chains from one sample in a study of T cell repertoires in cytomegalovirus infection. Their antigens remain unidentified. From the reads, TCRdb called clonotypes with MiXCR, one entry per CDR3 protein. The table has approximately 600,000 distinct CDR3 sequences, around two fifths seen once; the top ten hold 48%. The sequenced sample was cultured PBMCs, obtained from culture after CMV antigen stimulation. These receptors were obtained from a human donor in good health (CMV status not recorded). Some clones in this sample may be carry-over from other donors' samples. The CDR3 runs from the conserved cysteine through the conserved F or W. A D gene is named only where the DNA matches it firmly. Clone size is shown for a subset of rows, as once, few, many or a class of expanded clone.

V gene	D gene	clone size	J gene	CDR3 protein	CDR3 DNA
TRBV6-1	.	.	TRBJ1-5	CASSEGGGFQPQHF	TGTGCCAGCAGTGAAGGCGGGGGCTTTCAGCCCCAGCATTTT
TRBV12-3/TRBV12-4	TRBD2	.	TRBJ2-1	CASSISLGLAGYNEQFF	TGTGCCAGCAGCATTTCCCTGGGACTAGCGGGTTACAATGAGCAGTTCTTC
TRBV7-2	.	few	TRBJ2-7	CASSLGTNTYEQYF	TGTGCCAGCAGCTTAGGGACTAACACCTACGAGCAGTACTTC
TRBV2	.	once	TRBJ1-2	CASEEVNTNYGYTF	TGTGCCAGCGAGGAAGTGAATACTAACTATGGCTACACCTTC
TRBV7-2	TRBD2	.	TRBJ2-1	CASSSFGSGGDEQFF	TGTGCCAGCAGCTCCTTCGGTAGCGGGGGGGATGAGCAGTTCTTC
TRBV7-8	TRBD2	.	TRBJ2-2	CASSVTGTSNTGELFF	TGTGCCAGCAGCGTAACCGGGACTAGTAACACCGGGGAGCTGTTTTTT
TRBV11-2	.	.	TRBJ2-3	CTSSLAGTDTQYF	TGTACCAGCAGCTTAGCCGGCACAGATACGCAGTATTTT
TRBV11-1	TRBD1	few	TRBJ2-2	CASSLNRGGTGELFF	TGTGCCAGCAGCTTAAACAGGGGCGGCACCGGGGAGCTGTTTTTT
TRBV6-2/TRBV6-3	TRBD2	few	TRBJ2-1	CASRPSGGLEINEQFF	TGTGCCAGCAGACCTAGCGGGGGCCTCGAGATCAATGAGCAGTTCTTC
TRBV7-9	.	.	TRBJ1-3	CASSLSTYSGNTIYF	TGTGCCAGCAGCTTAAGCACTTACTCTGGAAACACCATATATTTT
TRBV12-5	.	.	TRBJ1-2	CASGPGPLSDYGYTF	TGTGCTAGTGGACCGGGACCGCTGAGCGACTATGGCTACACCTTC
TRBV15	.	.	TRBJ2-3	CATSGRRPLTSTDTQYF	TGTGCCACCAGCGGGCGGAGGCCTCTAACTAGCACAGATACGCAGTATTTT
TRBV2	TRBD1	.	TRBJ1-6	CASGDRDNSPLHF	TGTGCCAGCGGGGACAGGGATAATTCACCCCTCCACTTT
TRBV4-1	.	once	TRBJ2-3	CASNQGWGSTTDTQYF	TGCGCCAGCAACCAAGGTTGGGGCAGTACCACAGATACGCAGTATTTT
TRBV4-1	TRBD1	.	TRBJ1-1	CASSPRQGIIGTEAFF	TGCGCCAGCAGCCCACGACAGGGGATCATCGGTACTGAAGCTTTCTTT
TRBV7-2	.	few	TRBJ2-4	CASSSRLAKNIQYF	TGTGCCAGCAGCTCCCGACTAGCCAAAAACATTCAGTACTTC
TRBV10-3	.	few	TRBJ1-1	CAISDPGSNTEAFF	TGTGCCATCAGTGACCCCGGTTCGAACACTGAAGCTTTCTTT
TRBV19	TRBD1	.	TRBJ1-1	CASSTWDRDTEAFF	TGTGCCAGTAGTACATGGGACAGGGATACTGAAGCTTTCTTT
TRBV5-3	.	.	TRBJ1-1	CASRIRGASSEAFF	TGTGCCAGCAGGATAAGGGGGGCCAGCTCTGAAGCTTTCTTT
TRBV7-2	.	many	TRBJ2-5	CASSPQTGQETQYF	TGTGCCAGCAGCCCTCAGACAGGCCAAGAGACCCAGTACTTC
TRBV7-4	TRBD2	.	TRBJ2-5	CASSLRRGGLKETQYF	TGTGCCAGCAGCTTAAGGAGGGGAGGGTTGAAAGAGACCCAGTACTTC
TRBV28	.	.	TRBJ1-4	CASSFDRNEKLFF	TGTGCCAGCAGTTTTGACAGGAATGAAAAACTGTTTTTT
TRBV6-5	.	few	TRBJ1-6	CASSSPGLGSPLHF	TGTGCCAGCAGTTCTCCGGGTCTTGGTTCACCCCTCCACTTT
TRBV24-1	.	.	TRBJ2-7	CATSGDNPYEQYF	TGTGCCACCAGTGGGGACAACCCCTACGAGCAGTACTTC
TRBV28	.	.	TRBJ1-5	CASSSLRDFNQPQHF	TGTGCCAGCAGTTCCCTCCGGGACTTCAATCAGCCCCAGCATTTT
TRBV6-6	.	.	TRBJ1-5	CASTPAQTNQPQHF	TGTGCCAGCACCCCGGCGCAGACGAATCAGCCCCAGCATTTT
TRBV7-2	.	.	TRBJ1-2	CASSLGGGEYGYTF	TGTGCCAGCAGCTTAGGCGGTGGGGAATATGGCTACACCTTC
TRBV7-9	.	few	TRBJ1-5	CASRIEVGTYSNQPQHF	TGTGCCAGCAGAATAGAGGTGGGCACTTATAGCAATCAGCCCCAGCATTTT
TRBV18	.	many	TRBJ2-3	CASSPPSADTQYF	TGTGCCAGCAGCCCACCCTCCGCAGATACGCAGTATTTT
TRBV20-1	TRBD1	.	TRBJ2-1	CSARDPRTGWAQEQFF	TGCAGTGCTAGAGATCCTAGGACAGGGTGGGCTCAGGAGCAGTTCTTC
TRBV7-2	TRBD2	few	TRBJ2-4	CASSPTSGRGDIQYF	TGTGCCAGCAGCCCGACTAGCGGGAGAGGTGACATTCAGTACTTC
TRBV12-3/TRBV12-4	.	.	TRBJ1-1	CASSTGFTEAFF	TGTGCCAGCAGTACAGGGTTTACTGAAGCTTTCTTT
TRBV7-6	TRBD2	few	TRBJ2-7	CASSVTGLAGYEQYF	TGTGCCAGCAGCGTTACGGGACTAGCGGGCTACGAGCAGTACTTC
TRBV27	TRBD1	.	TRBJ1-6	CASSLLPGQGLDSPLHF	TGTGCCAGCAGTTTATTGCCGGGACAGGGGTTGGATTCACCCCTCCACTTT
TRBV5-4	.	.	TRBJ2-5	CASSFWGWETQYF	TGTGCCAGCAGCTTCTGGGGCTGGGAGACCCAGTACTTC
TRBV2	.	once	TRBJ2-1	CASSYLTHEQFF	TGTGCCAGCAGCTACCTAACTCATGAGCAGTTCTTC
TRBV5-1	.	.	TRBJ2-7	CASGTGGPAYEQYF	TGCGCCAGCGGGACCGGGGGTCCGGCCTACGAGCAGTACTTC
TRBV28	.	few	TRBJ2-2	CASSLAGSDGELFF	TGTGCCAGCAGTTTGGCAGGGTCGGACGGGGAGCTGTTTTTT
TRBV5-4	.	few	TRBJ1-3	CASSFDSFSGNTIYF	TGTGCCAGCAGCTTCGACAGCTTCTCTGGAAACACCATATATTTT
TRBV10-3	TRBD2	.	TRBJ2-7	CAISSGISYEQYF	TGTGCCATCAGCAGCGGGATCTCCTACGAGCAGTACTTC
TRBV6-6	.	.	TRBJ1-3	CASITGGQTGNTIYF	TGTGCCAGCATCACGGGGGGTCAGACGGGAAACACCATATATTTT
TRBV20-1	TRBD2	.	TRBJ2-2	CSAIGLAGTGELFF	TGCAGTGCCATTGGACTAGCGGGTACCGGGGAGCTGTTTTTT
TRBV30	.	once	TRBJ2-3	CAWSPISPSTDTQYF	TGTGCCTGGAGTCCCATCAGCCCTAGCACAGATACGCAGTATTTT
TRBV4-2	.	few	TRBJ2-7	CASSQVGDNLYEQYF	TGTGCCAGCAGCCAAGTGGGGGACAACCTATACGAGCAGTACTTC
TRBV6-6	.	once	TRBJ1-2	CASSYSGGRGEGVGYTF	TGTGCCAGCAGTTACTCGGGTGGACGTGGGGAGGGCGTGGGCTACACCTTC